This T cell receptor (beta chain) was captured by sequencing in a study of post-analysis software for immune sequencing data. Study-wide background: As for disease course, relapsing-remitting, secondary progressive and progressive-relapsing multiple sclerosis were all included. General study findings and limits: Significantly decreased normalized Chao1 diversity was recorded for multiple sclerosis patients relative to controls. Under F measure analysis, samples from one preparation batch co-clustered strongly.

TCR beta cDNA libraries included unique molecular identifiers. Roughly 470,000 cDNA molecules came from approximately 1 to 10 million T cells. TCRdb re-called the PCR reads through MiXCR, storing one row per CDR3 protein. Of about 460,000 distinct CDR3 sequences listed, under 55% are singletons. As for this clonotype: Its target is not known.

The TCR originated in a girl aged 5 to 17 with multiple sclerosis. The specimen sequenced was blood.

CDR3 residues: CATSRDPASGANVLTF. The DNA of the CDR3 is TGTGCCACCAGCAGAGACCCAGCTTCTGGGGCCAACGTCCTGACTTTC. This sequence joins TRBV15 and TRBJ2-6; unclear D gene. The germline gives CDR1 LNHNV, CDR2 YYDKDF (reference sequence). The length of the CDR3 is 16 residues. V was trimmed by 0 bases and J by 1 base, leaving 7 bases between them.